The subject of this entry is one TCR beta chain. There is no known antigen for this receptor. Per-base qualities were not stored, and no clone one base away is much larger. The CDR3 regions of human TCRbeta chains were analyzed by immunosequencing. Turning to the authors' computational methods: TCRs in the repertoires were matched against a reference library of SARS-CoV-2-specific TCRs that had been generated with the MIRA antigen-specificity platform. Breadth meant the fraction of unique TCRs that were SARS-CoV-2-associated, whereas depth meant the fraction of total T cells that were SARS-CoV-2-associated. Using the MIRA data, every spike-specific TCR was mapped to the spike region that the TCR reacted to and assigned to either a CD4 or a CD8 class. Log10-transformed breadth and depth values were compared by one-way ANOVA with Sidak's multiple comparisons tests. This immuneACCESS table, as held by TCRdb, lists in-frame sequences with V and J called but not all clones. Of the missing ones, under half trace to an unresolved V gene in checked studies; the others have no known cause. D and trimming come from the DNA, and the V and J calls and clone size come from that table. The sample profile shows 150,000 to 180,000 clones; approximately 87% of them were found once. The ten largest account for 4.5% to 6% of the sample.

V and J are truncated by 0 bases and 6 bases respectively, leaving an intervening sequence of 12 bases. CDR3 length: 16 amino acids, cysteine to phenylalanine. Only CDR3 DNA remains: 48 bases, in frame from the first base. From the germline V gene (reference sequence), CDR1 is LGHDT and CDR2 is YNNKEL. This sample is part of a study of T cell responses to AZD1222 COVID-19 vaccine (dated by TCRdb to the early 2020s). The study in broad terms: A total of under 250 trial participants underwent TCR sequencing, of whom under 220 had received two doses of AZD1222 and some 25 had received two doses of the MenACWY control vaccine. Trial participants were enrolled by age into 18-55, 56-69 and 70-plus year subgroups, with about 150, 28 and 57 TCR-sequenced participants respectively. Paper-wide results and their limitations: CD4 TCRs associated with the vaccine covered the entire spike protein, and the dominant responses were in regions 160-218 and 743-854. Reportedly, almost half of the unique spike-specific TCRs recognized epitopes lying outside the regions that are mutated in the B.1.351 and B.1.1.7 variants. In the small 56-69-year group, the increase in depth fell short of significance, most likely because of low power. No day 14 peak-response samples were available, so repertoires were characterized only after the peak T cell response. Conclusions about previously exposed vaccinees are limited because only 6 or 7 AZD1222 recipients were SARS-CoV-2 seropositive at baseline. A significant rise in spike-specific TCR breadth and depth was observed after two AZD1222 doses relative to day 0 and relative to MenACWY recipients. Participants were mostly white British and included more females than males, and it was suggested by the authors that clonal diversity may have been underestimated.

What the time point label conveys for this sample: baseline before first vaccination. The treatment or condition label here, explained by the study, means: meningococcal conjugate vaccine given as trial control. Samples from vaccinated people were obtained from the UK trials COV001 and COV002, which included a single-blind randomized controlled phase 2/3 trial of AZD1222 (ChAdOx1 nCoV-19) in healthy adults. For TCRbeta chain sequencing, PBMC samples from trial participants were taken at day 0 and at day 28 after the second dose. Material: peripheral blood, obtained on day 0 of MenACWY control vaccination. The TCR originated in an adult in good health. The chain couples TRBV3-1 (or the pseudogene TRBV3-2) to TRBJ1-6; a confident D gene designation cannot be given. The sequenced DNA is TGTGCCAGCAGCCAAGATTACAGCTCCGTTAATTCACCCCTCCACTTT. It translates to CASSQDYSSVNSPLHF.